This note documents a single TCR beta chain sequence. Clones were read by immunoSEQ multiplex PCR, and TCRdb kept only the in-frame ones, dropping some. The sample lists roughly 72,000 clones; around 90% were seen once. This CDR3 spans 15 amino acids. The germline V gene has CDR1 LGHNT and CDR2 FRNRAP. With 1 base removed from V and 1 base from J, the gap between germline ends came to 9 bases. The sample originates from a study of technical replicates of blood from a few donors. The V gene is TRBV12-5, the J gene TRBJ2-3; tentatively, D is TRBD2 (5 bases). Input material: T cells isolated from PBMCs. The clonotype originates from a human donor in good health. CDR3 coding DNA: TGTGCTAGTGGTTTGGAGGTCGGGGGCACAGATACGCAGTATTTT. Its protein is CASGLEVGGTDTQYF.